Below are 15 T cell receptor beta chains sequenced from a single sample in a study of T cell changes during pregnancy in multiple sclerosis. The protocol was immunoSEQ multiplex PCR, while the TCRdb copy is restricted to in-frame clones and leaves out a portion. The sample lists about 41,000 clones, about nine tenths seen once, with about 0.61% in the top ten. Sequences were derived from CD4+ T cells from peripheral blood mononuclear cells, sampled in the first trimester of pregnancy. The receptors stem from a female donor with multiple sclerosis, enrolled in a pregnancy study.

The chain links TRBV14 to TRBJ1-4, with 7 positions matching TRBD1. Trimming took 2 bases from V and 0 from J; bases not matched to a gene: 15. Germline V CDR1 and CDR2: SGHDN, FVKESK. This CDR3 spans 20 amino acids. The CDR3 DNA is TGTGCCAGCAGCCAATCCACCGGACAGGTTTCTCAAGCAACTAATGAAAAACTGTTTTTT. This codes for CASSQSTGQVSQATNEKLFF.

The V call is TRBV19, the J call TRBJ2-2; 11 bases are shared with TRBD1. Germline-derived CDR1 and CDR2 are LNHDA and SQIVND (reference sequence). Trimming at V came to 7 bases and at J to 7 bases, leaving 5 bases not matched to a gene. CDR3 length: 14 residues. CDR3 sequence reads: CASTRDRGNGELFF. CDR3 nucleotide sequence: TGTGCCAGTACCCGGGACAGGGGGAACGGGGAGCTGTTTTTT. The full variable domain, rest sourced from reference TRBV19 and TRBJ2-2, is DGGITQSPKYLFRKEGQNVTLSCEQNLNHDAMYWYRQDPGQGLRLIYYSQIVNDFQKGDIAEGYSVSREKKESFPLTVTSAQKNPTAFYLCASTRDRGNGELFFGEGSRLTVL.

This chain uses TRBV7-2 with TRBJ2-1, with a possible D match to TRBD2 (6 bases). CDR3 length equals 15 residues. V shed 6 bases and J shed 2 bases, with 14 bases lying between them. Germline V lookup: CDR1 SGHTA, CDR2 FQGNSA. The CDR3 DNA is TGTGCCAGCAGACTTAGCGGAGGGACCTACAATGAGCAGTTCTTC. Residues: CASRLSGGTYNEQFF.

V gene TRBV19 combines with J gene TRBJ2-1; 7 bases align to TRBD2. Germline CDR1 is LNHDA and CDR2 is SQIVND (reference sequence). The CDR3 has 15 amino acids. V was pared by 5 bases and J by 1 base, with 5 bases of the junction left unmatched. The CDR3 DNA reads TGTGCCAGTAGTCTAAAGCGGGGTTCCTACAATGAGCAGTTCTTC. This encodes CASSLKRGSYNEQFF. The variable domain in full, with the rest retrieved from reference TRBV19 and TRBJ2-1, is DGGITQSPKYLFRKEGQNVTLSCEQNLNHDAMYWYRQDPGQGLRLIYYSQIVNDFQKGDIAEGYSVSREKKESFPLTVTSAQKNPTAFYLCASSLKRGSYNEQFFGPGTRLTVL.

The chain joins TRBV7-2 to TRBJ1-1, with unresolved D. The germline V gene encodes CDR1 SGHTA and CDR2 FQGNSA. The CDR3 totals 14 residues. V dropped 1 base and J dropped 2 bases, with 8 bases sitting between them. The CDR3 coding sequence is TGTGCCAGCAGCTTAGGTGGGCCCAACACTGAAGCTTTCTTT. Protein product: CASSLGGPNTEAFF.

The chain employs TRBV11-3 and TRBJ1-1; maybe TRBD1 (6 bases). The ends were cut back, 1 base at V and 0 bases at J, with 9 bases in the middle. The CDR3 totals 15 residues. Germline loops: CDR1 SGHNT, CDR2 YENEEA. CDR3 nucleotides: TGTGCCAGCAGCTTAGTAGGGGGAGTGAACACTGAAGCTTTCTTT. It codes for CASSLVGGVNTEAFF.

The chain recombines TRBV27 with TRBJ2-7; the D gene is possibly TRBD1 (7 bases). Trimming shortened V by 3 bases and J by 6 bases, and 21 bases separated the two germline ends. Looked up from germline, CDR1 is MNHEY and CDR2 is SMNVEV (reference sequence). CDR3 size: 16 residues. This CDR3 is CASSFLTPGAGGEQYF. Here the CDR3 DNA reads TGTGCCAGCAGTTTCCTAACCCCGGGGGCAGGGGGCGAGCAGTACTTC.

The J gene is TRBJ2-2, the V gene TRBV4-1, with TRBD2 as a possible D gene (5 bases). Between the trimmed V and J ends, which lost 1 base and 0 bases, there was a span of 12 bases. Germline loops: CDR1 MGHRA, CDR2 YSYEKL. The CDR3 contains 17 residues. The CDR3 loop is CASSQGILGANTGELFF. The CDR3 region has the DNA TGCGCCAGCAGCCAAGGGATTCTCGGGGCGAACACCGGGGAGCTGTTTTTT.

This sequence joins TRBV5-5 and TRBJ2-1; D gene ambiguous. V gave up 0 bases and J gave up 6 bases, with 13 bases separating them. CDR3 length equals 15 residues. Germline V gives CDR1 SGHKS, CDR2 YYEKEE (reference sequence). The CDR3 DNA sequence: TGTGCCAGCAGCTTGGTAATAGTCCGAACCAATGAGCAGTTCTTC. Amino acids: CASSLVIVRTNEQFF.

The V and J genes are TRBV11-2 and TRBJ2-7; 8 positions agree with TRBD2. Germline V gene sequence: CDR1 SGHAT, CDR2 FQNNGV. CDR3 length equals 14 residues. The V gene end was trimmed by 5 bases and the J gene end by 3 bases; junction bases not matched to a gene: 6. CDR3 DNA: TGTGCCAGCAGCGAACTAGCGGTCAACTACGAGCAGTACTTC. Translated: CASSELAVNYEQYF.

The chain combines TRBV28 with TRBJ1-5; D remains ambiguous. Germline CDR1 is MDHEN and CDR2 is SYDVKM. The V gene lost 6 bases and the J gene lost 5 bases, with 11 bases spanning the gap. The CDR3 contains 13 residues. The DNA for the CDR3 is TGTGCCAGCAGACCCAGGCCGGATCAGCCCCAGCATTTT. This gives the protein CASRPRPDQPQHF. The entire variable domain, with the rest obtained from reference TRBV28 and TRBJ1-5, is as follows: DVKVTQSSRYLVKRTGEKVFLECVQDMDHENMFWYRQDPGLGLRLIYFSYDVKMKEKGDIPEGYSVSREKKERFSLILESASTNQTSMYLCASRPRPDQPQHFGDGTRLSIL.

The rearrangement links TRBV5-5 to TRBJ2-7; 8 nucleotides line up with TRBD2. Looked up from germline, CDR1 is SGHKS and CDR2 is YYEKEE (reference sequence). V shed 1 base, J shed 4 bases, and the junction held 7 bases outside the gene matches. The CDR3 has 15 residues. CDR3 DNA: TGTGCCAGCAGCTTGCCGGGGACTAGATCGTACGAGCAGTACTTC. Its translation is CASSLPGTRSYEQYF.

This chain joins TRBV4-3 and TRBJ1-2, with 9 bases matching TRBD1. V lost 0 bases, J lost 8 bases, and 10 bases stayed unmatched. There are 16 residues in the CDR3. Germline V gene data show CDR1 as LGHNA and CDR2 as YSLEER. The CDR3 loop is CASSQDISTGGGGYTF. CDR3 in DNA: TGCGCCAGCAGCCAAGATATTTCGACAGGGGGGGGAGGCTACACCTTC.

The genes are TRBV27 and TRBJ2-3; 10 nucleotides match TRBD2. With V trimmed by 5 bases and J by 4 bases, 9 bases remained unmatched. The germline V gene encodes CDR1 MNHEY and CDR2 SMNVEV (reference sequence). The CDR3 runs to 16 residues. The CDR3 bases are TGTGCCAGCAGTATAGGAACCGGGACTAGCGCAGATACGCAGTATTTT. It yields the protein CASSIGTGTSADTQYF.

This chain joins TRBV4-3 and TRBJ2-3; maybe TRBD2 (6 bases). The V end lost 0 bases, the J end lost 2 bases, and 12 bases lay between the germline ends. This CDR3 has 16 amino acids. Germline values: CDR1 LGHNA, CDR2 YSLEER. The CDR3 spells CASSQDTGGNTDTQYF. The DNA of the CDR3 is TGCGCCAGCAGCCAAGATACAGGCGGGAACACAGATACGCAGTATTTT.